A selection of T cell receptor beta chains follows, all from one sample in a study of blood T cells in healthy people across ages. TCRdb re-called the 5' RACE reads with MiXCR, one entry per CDR3 protein. The sample holds some 1,500,000 distinct CDR3 sequences, about 42% seen once. Sequences were obtained from blood. Receptors were obtained from a woman aged 18-35 years in good health. CDR3s leave out the opening cysteine and the closing phenylalanine or tryptophan. Not all rows give a size; the values are once, few, many and, for expanded clones, a class.

NA,TRBJ2-7,TRBV25-1,14,ASSWTSGSKRYEQY
many,TRBJ1-5,TRBV7-9,11,ASSLSGGQPQH
NA,TRBJ2-3,TRBV25-1,16,ASSGLAGGPLPTDTQY
NA,TRBJ2-5,TRBV3-1,14,ASSPGLALLQETQY
few,TRBJ2-7,TRBV7-9,11,ASSSGDPYEQY
NA,TRBJ2-1,TRBV3-1,11,ASSQVHSAEQF
few,TRBJ1-4,TRBV20-1,13,SARPTGTTNEKLF
few,TRBJ1-5,TRBV6-6,10,ASRQGLQPQH
NA,TRBJ2-2,TRBV12-5,14,ASGLIDGANTGELF
NA,TRBJ2-2,TRBV20-1,13,SARPRASPGGELF
once,TRBJ2-2,TRBV24-1,13,ATSDTGRGTGELF
NA,TRBJ2-4,TRBV3-1,13,ASSHPSGRGDIQY
few,TRBJ2-3,TRBV12-3/TRBV12-4,13,ASSPRTSPTDTQY
NA,TRBJ2-1,TRBV30,9,AWSARNEQF
NA,TRBJ1-5,TRBV25-1,13,ASSDSQGGNQPQH
NA,TRBJ2-7,TRBV25-1,13,ASSPVTNPYNEQY
NA,TRBJ1-5,TRBV4-1,14,ASSLLQGASNQPQH
NA,TRBJ2-1,TRBV4-3,13,ASSQEDRYDNEQF
NA,NA,TRBV20-1,14,SARTSQGSSYNEQY